The sequence of this T cell receptor beta chain was determined in a study of cytomegalovirus exposure and HLA in healthy donors. Study findings and constraints: TCR beta chain V- and J-gene trimming was linked, in a later analysis, to a missense variant in DCLRE1C. Later, TCR association rates were found to vary by HLA locus, highest for DRB1 and lowest for HLA-C. An analysis that was carried out later associated about 17,000 TCR beta sequences with HLA alleles at 0.05 false discovery rate.

Germline assignment: CDR1 MNHEY and CDR2 SMNVEV (reference sequence). CDR3 length equals 15 residues. The germline V and J ends were trimmed by 1 base and 4 bases, with 14 bases remaining between them. PCR primers comprised 60 Vbeta and 13 Jbeta primers. Profiling relied on immunoSEQ multiplex PCR, and the TCRdb table lists in-frame clones only, not all of them. The sample records some 110,000 clones, 74% being singletons. In regard to this clone: Its antigen is not known.

The receptor comes from a woman in her forties or fifties in good health and CMV-seropositive. The sample taken for sequencing was PBMCs. The chain couples TRBV27 to TRBJ2-7, with TRBD1 as a possible D gene (5 bases). CDR3: CASSLYRTGIYEQYF. The CDR3 nucleotides read TGTGCCAGCAGTTTATATCGAACAGGAATATACGAGCAGTACTTC.